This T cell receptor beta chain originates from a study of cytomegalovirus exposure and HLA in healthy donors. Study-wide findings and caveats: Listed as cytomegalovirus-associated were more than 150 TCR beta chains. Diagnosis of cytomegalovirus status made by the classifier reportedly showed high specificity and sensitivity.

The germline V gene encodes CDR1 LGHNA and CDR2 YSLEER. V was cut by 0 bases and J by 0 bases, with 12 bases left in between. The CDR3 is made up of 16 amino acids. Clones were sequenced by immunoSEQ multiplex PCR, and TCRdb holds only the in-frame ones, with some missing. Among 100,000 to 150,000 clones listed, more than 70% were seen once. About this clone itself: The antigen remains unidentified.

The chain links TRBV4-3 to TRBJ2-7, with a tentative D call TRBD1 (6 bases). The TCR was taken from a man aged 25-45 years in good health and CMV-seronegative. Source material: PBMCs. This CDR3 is CASSQDGGPSSYEQYF. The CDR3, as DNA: TGCGCCAGCAGCCAAGATGGGGGCCCGAGCTCCTACGAGCAGTACTTC.